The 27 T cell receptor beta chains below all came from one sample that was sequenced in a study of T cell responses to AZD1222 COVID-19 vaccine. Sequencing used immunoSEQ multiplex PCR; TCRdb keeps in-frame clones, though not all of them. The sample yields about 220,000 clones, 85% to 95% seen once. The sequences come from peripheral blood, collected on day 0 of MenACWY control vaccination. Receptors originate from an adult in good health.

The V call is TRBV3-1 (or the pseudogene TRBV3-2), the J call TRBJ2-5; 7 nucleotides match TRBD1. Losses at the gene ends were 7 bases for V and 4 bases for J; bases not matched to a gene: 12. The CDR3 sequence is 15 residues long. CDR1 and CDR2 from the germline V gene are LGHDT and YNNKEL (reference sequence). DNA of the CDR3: TGTGCCAGCACCCCCCGGAAGGGGGCGGGAGAGACCCAGTACTTC. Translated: CASTPRKGAGETQYF.

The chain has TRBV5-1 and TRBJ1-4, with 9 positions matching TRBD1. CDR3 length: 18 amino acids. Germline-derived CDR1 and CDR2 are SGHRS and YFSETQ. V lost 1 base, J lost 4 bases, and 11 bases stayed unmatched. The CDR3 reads CASSLRGQGIVGNEKLFF. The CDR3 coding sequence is TGCGCCAGCAGCTTGAGGGGACAGGGTATCGTTGGTAATGAAAAACTGTTTTTT. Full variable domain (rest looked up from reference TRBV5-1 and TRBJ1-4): KAGVTQTPRYLIKTRGQQVTLSCSPISGHRSVSWYQQTPGQGLQFLFEYFSETQRNKGNFPGRFSGRQFSNSRSEMNVSTLELGDSALYLCASSLRGQGIVGNEKLFFGSGTQLSVL.

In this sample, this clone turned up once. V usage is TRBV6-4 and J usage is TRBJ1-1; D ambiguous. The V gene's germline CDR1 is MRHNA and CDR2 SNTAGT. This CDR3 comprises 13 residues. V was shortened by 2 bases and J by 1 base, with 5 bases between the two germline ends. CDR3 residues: CASSDLPNTEAFF. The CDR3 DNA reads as TGTGCCAGCAGTGACCTCCCGAACACTGAAGCTTTCTTT.

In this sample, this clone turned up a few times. The CDR3 region is CASRGHMGGPKNIQYF. In nucleotides, the CDR3 is TGTGCCAGCAGGGGCCATATGGGGGGTCCAAAAAACATTCAGTACTTC. The V gene is TRBV2, the J gene TRBJ2-4; D is possibly TRBD2 (6 bases). Looked up from germline, CDR1 is SNHLY and CDR2 is FYNNEI. This CDR3 has 16 amino acids. With 6 bases removed from V and 4 bases from J, the gap between germline ends came to 19 bases.

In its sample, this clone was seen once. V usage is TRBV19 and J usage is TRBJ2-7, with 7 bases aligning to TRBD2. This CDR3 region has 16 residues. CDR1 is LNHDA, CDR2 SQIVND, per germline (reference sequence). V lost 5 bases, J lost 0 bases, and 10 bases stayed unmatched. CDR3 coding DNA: TGTGCCAGTAGTCCCTCGGGGAGGGATGGCTCCTACGAGCAGTACTTC. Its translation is CASSPSGRDGSYEQYF.

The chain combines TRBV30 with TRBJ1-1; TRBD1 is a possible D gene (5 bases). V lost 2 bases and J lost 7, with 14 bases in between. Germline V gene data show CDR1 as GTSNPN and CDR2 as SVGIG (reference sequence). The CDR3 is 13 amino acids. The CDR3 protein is CAWSQKGGDEAFF. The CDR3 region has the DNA TGTGCCTGGAGTCAGAAGGGAGGGGATGAAGCTTTCTTT.

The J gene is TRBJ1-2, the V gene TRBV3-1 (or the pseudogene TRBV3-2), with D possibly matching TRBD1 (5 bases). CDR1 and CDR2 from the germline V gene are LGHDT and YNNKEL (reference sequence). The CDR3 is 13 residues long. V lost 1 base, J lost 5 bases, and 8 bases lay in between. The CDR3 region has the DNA TGTGCCAGCAGCCAAGGACAGTTGTATGGCTACACCTTC. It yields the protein CASSQGQLYGYTF.

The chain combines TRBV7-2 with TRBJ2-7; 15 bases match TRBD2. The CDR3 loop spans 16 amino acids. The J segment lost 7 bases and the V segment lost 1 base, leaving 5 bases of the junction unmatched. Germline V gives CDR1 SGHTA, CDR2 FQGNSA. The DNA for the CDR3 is TGTGCCAGCAGCTTAGTTGGGACTAGCGGGGGGAGGGAGCAGTACTTC. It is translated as CASSLVGTSGGREQYF.

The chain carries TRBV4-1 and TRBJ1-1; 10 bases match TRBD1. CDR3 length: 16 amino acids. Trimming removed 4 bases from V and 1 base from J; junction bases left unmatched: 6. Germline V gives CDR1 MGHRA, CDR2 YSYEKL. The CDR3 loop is CASSRDGDRGNTEAFF. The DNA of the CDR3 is TGCGCCAGCAGCCGGGATGGGGACAGGGGGAACACTGAAGCTTTCTTT.

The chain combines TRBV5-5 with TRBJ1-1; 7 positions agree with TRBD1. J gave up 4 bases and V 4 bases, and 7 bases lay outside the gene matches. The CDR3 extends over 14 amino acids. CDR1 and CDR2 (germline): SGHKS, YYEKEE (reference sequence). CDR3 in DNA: TGTGCCAGCAGCCCCCAGGCAGGGGGCACTGAAGCTTTCTTT. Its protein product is CASSPQAGGTEAFF.

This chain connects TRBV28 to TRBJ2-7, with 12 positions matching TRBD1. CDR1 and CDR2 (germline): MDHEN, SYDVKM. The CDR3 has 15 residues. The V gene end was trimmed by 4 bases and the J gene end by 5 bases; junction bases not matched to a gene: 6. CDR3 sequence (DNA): TGTGCCAGCAGTTCCTCGGGACAGGGGGCCCACGAGCAGTACTTC. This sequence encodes CASSSSGQGAHEQYF.

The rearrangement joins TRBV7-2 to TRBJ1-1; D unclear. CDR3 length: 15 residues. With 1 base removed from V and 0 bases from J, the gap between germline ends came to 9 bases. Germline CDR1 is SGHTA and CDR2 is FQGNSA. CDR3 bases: TGTGCCAGCAGCTTAGGGCACAAAATGAACACTGAAGCTTTCTTT. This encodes CASSLGHKMNTEAFF.

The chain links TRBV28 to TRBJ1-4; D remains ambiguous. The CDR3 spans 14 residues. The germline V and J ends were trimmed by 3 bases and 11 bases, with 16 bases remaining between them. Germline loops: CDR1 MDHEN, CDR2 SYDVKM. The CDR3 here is CASSFRTSFGKLFF. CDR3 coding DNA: TGTGCCAGCAGTTTTAGGACGTCTTTTGGGAAACTGTTTTTT.

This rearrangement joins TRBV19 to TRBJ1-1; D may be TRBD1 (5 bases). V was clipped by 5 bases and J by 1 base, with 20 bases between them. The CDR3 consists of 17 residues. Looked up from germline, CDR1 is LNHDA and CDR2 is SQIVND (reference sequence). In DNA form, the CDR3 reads TGTGCCAGTAGTCCCCTGGGGGGGGTAGGGAGGAACACTGAAGCTTTCTTT. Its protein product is CASSPLGGVGRNTEAFF. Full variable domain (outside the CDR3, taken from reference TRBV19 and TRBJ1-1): DGGITQSPKYLFRKEGQNVTLSCEQNLNHDAMYWYRQDPGQGLRLIYYSQIVNDFQKGDIAEGYSVSREKKESFPLTVTSAQKNPTAFYLCASSPLGGVGRNTEAFFGQGTRLTVV.

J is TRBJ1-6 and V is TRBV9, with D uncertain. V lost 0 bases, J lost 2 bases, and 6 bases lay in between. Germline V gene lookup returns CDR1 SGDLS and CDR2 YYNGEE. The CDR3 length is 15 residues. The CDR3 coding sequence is TGTGCCAGCAGCGTAGCTAGGACCTATAATTCACCCCTCCACTTT. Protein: CASSVARTYNSPLHF.

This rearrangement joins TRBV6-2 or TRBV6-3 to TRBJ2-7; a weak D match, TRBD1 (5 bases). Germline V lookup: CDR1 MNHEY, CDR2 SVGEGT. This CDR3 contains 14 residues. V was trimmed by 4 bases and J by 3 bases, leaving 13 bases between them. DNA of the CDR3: TGTGCCAGCAGTTTTGGTAGGGGAAGCTACGAGCAGTACTTC. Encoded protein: CASSFGRGSYEQYF.

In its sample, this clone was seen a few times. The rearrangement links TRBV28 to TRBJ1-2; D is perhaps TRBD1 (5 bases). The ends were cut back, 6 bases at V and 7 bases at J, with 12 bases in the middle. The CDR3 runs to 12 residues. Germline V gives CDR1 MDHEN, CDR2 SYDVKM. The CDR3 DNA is TGTGCCAGCAGCCAGGGACTTCGTGGCTACACCTTC. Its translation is CASSQGLRGYTF.

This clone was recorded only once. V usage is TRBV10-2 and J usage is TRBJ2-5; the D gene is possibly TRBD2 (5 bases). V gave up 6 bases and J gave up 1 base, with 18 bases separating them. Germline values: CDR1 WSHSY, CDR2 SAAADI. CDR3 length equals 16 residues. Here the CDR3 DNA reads TGCGCCAGCAGACTCTCAAGCGGATCCTTCCAAGAGACCCAGTACTTC. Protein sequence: CASRLSSGSFQETQYF.

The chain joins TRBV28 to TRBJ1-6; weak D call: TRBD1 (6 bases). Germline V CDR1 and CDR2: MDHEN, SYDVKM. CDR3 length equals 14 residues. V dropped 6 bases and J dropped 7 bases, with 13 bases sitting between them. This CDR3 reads CASSPGTRNSPLHF. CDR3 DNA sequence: TGTGCCAGCAGCCCCGGGACACGGAATTCACCCCTCCACTTT. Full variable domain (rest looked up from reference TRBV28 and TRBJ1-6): DVKVTQSSRYLVKRTGEKVFLECVQDMDHENMFWYRQDPGLGLRLIYFSYDVKMKEKGDIPEGYSVSREKKERFSLILESASTNQTSMYLCASSPGTRNSPLHFGNGTRLTVT.

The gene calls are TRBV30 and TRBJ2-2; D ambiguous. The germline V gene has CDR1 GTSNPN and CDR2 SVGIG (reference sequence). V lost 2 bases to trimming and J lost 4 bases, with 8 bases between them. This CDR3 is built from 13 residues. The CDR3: CAWSLGLTGELFF. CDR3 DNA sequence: TGTGCCTGGAGTCTCGGCCTCACCGGGGAGCTGTTTTTT. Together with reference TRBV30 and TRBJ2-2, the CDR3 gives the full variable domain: SQTIHQWPATLVQPVGSPLSLECTVEGTSNPNLYWYRQAAGRGLQLLFYSVGIGQISSEVPQNLSASRPQDRQFILSSKKLLLSDSGFYLCAWSLGLTGELFFGEGSRLTVL.

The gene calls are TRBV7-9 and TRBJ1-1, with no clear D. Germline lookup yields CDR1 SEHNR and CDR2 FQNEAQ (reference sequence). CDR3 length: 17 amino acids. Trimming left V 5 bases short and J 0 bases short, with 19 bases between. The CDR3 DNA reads TGTGCCAGCAGCCTTGGGGTATACGAGAGGCTGAACACTGAAGCTTTCTTT. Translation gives CASSLGVYERLNTEAFF.

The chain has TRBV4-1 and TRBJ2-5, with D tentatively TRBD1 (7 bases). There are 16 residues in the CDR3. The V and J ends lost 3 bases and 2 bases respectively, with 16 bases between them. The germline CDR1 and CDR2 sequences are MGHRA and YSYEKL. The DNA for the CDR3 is TGCGCCAGCAGCCAGGCCGCGGGACAGAGTCAAGAGACCCAGTACTTC. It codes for CASSQAAGQSQETQYF.

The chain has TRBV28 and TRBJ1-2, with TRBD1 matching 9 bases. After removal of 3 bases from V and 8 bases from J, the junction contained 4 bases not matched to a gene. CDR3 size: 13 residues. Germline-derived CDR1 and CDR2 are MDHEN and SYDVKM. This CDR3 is CASSFRQGVGYTF. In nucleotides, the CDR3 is TGTGCCAGCAGTTTCAGACAGGGGGTGGGCTACACCTTC.

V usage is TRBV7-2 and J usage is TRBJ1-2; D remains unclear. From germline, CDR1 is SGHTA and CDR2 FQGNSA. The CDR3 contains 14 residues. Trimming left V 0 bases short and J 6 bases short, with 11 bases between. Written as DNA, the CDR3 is TGTGCCAGCAGCTTAGCGCCCGGGAGGGATGGCTACACCTTC. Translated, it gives CASSLAPGRDGYTF.

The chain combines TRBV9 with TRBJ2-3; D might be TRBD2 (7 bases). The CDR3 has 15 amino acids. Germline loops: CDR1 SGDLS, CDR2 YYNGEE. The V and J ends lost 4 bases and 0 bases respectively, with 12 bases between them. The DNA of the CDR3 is TGTGCCAGCAGCCTAGGGGGGGATAGCACAGATACGCAGTATTTT. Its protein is CASSLGGDSTDTQYF. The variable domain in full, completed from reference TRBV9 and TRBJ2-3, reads DSGVTQTPKHLITATGQRVTLRCSPRSGDLSVYWYQQSLDQGLQFLIQYYNGEERAKGNILERFSAQQFPDLHSELNLSSLELGDSALYFCASSLGGDSTDTQYFGPGTRLTVL.

The CDR3 here is CSARTVGGEKLFF. The CDR3 nucleotides read TGCAGCGCTAGGACAGTAGGAGGGGAAAAACTGTTTTTT. The chain is built from TRBV29-1 and TRBJ1-4; the D gene is possibly TRBD1 (6 bases). The V end lost 7 bases, the J end lost 8 bases, and 17 bases lay between the germline ends. CDR3 length: 13 residues. Per germline, CDR1 SQVTM and CDR2 ANQGSEA.

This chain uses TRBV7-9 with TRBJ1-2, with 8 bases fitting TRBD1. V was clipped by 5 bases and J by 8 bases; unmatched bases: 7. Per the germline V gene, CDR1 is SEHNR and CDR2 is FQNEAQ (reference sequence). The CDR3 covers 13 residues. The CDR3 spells CASSTRTGFGYTF. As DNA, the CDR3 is TGTGCCAGCAGCACTAGGACAGGGTTCGGCTACACCTTC. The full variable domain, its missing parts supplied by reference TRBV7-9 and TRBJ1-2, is DTGVSQNPRHKITKRGQNVTFRCDPISEHNRLYWYRQTLGQGPEFLTYFQNEAQLEKSRLLSDRFSAERPKGSFSTLEIQRTEQGDSAMYLCASSTRTGFGYTFGSGTRLTVV.